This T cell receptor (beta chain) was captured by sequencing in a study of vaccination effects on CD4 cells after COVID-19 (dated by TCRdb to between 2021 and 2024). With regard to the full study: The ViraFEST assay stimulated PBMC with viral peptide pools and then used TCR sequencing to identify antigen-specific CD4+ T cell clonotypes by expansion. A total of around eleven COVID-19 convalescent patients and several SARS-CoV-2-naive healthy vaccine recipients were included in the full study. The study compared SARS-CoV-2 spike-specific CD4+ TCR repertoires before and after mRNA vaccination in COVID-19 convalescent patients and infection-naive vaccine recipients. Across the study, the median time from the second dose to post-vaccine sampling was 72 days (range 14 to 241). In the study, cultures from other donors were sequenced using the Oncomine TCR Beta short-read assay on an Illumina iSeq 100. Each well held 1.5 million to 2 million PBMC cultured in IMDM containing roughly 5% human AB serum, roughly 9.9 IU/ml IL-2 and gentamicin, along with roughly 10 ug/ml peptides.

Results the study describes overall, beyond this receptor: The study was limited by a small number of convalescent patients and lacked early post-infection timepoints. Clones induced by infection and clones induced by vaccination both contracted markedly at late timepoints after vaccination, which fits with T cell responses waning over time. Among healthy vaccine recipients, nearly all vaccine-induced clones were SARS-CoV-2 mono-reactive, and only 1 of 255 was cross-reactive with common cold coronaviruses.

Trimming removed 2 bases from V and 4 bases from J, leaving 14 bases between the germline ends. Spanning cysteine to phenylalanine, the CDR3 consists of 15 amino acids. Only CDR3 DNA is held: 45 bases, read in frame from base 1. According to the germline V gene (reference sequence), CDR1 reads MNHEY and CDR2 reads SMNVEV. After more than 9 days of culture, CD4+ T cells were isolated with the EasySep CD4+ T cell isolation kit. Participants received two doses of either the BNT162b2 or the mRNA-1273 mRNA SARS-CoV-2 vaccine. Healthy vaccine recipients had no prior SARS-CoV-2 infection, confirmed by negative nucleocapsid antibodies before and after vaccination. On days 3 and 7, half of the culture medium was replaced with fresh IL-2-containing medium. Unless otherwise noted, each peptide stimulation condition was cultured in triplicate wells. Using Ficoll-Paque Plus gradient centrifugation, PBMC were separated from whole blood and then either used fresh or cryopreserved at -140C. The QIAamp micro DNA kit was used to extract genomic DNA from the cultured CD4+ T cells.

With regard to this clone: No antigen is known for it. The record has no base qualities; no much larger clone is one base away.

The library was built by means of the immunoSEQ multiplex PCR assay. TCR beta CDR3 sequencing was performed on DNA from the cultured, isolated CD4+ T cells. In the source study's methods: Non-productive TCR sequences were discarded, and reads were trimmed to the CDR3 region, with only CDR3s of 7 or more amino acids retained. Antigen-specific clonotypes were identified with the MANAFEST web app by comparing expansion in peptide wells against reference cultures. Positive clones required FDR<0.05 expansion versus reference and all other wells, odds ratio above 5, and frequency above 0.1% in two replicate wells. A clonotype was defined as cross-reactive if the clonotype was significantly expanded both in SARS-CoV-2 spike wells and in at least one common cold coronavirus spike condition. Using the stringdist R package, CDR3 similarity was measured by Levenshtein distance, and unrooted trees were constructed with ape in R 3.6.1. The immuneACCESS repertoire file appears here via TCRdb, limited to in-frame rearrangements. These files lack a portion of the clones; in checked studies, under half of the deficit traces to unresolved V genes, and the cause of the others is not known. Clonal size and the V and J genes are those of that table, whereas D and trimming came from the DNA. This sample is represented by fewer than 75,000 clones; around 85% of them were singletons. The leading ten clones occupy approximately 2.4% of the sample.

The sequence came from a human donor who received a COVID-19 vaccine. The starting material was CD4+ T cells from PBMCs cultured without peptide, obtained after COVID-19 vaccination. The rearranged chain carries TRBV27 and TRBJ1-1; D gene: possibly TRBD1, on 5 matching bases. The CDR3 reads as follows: CASSLNGGEGTEAFF. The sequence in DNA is TGTGCCAGCAGTTTAAATGGAGGGGAAGGCACTGAAGCTTTCTTT.